The 22 T cell receptor beta chains below were found in one sample sequenced in a study of cytomegalovirus exposure and HLA in healthy donors. Use of 60 Vbeta and 13 Jbeta primers characterized the PCR. TCRdb's table, derived via immunoSEQ multiplex PCR, lists solely in-frame clones and lacks some. In the table there are over 70,000 clones, over 60% of which are singletons. Material: PBMCs. The receptors stem from a man aged 30-40 years in good health and CMV-seronegative.

In its sample, this clone was seen once. The rearrangement links TRBV5-6 to TRBJ2-1, with D unresolved. Trimming took 2 bases from V and 1 from J, leaving 10 bases between them. The CDR3 contains 15 residues. CDR1 is SGHDT, CDR2 YYEEEE, per germline. The CDR3 DNA follows: TGTGCCAGCAGCTTTCCCCCTAGTTCCTACAATGAGCAGTTCTTC. Protein sequence: CASSFPPSSYNEQFF.

This chain uses TRBV30 with TRBJ2-1, with TRBD2 matching 13 bases. Germline CDR1 is GTSNPN and CDR2 is SVGIG (reference sequence). J gave up 9 bases and V 4 bases, and 9 bases lay outside the gene matches. The CDR3 covers 15 residues. CDR3: CAWTRGTSGVSEQFF. In DNA form, the CDR3 reads TGTGCCTGGACTCGAGGGACTAGCGGGGTTAGTGAGCAGTTCTTC.

This clone was observed a single time. The chain joins TRBV9 to TRBJ1-2; D is ambiguous. CDR1 and CDR2 from the germline V gene are SGDLS and YYNGEE. The germline V and J ends were trimmed by 7 bases and 6 bases, with 10 bases remaining between them. This CDR3 contains 11 residues. The CDR3 DNA is TGTGCCAGCCAATGGGAGGATGGCTACACCTTC. Translation: CASQWEDGYTF. Full variable domain (missing parts from reference TRBV9 and TRBJ1-2): DSGVTQTPKHLITATGQRVTLRCSPRSGDLSVYWYQQSLDQGLQFLIQYYNGEERAKGNILERFSAQQFPDLHSELNLSSLELGDSALYFCASQWEDGYTFGSGTRLTVV.

This clone was counted once. The chain links TRBV9 to TRBJ1-2, with 10 bases matching TRBD1. J was trimmed by 7 bases and V by 0 bases; bases with no gene match: 6. There are 15 residues in the CDR3. CDR1 and CDR2 (germline): SGDLS, YYNGEE. The CDR3 sequence is CASSVDLTGGLGYTF. As DNA, the CDR3 is TGTGCCAGCAGCGTAGACTTGACAGGGGGCCTTGGCTACACCTTC.

The chain has TRBV30 and TRBJ1-2; D might be TRBD1 (5 bases). V was shortened by 3 bases and J by 7 bases, with 21 bases between the two germline ends. The CDR3 loop spans 15 amino acids. Germline loops: CDR1 GTSNPN, CDR2 SVGIG (reference sequence). The CDR3 spells CAWRSSPGRVGGYTF. The CDR3 coding sequence is TGTGCCTGGAGATCGAGCCCAGGGAGGGTCGGTGGCTACACCTTC.

V gene TRBV28 combines with J gene TRBJ2-7; D gene ambiguous. Trimming shortened V by 3 bases and J by 3 bases, and 12 bases separated the two germline ends. The CDR3 runs 14 residues. From germline, CDR1 is MDHEN and CDR2 SYDVKM. The CDR3 nucleotides are TGTGCCAGCAGTTTGAGACAAAATATCTACGAGCAGTACTTC. Amino acids: CASSLRQNIYEQYF.

This clone has just one count. Within the sample, other DNA sequences also encode this same CDR3. The gene calls are TRBV9 and TRBJ1-3; possibly TRBD1 for D (5 bases). The CDR3 runs 15 residues. Germline CDR1 reads SGDLS; CDR2 reads YYNGEE. Trimming took 0 bases from V and 0 from J, leaving 7 bases between them. This chain's CDR3 is CASSVAGSSGNTIYF. CDR3 nucleotide sequence: TGTGCCAGCAGCGTAGCAGGGTCCTCTGGAAACACCATATATTTT. Full variable domain (rest looked up from reference TRBV9 and TRBJ1-3): DSGVTQTPKHLITATGQRVTLRCSPRSGDLSVYWYQQSLDQGLQFLIQYYNGEERAKGNILERFSAQQFPDLHSELNLSSLELGDSALYFCASSVAGSSGNTIYFGEGSWLTVV.

The chain recombines TRBV6-1 with TRBJ1-1, with D perhaps TRBD1 (6 bases). The V gene lost 6 bases and the J gene lost 1 base, with 12 bases spanning the gap. The germline V gene encodes CDR1 MNHNS and CDR2 SASEGT. There are 14 residues in the CDR3. The CDR3 protein is CASRTPTGNTEAFF. CDR3 nucleotides: TGTGCCAGCAGGACGCCGACAGGGAACACTGAAGCTTTCTTT.

The gene calls are TRBV9 and TRBJ2-5, with D unresolved. Germline lookup yields CDR1 SGDLS and CDR2 YYNGEE. The CDR3 is 13 residues long. The V and J ends lost 0 bases and 3 bases respectively, with 6 bases between them. The CDR3 bases are TGTGCCAGCAGCGTAGCCCTAGAAGAGACCCAGTACTTC. Residues: CASSVALEETQYF.

This clone was seen only a few times. The V gene is TRBV28, the J gene TRBJ2-5, with D perhaps TRBD2 (6 bases). CDR1 MDHEN and CDR2 SYDVKM come from the germline V gene. V was pared by 5 bases and J by 4 bases, with 17 bases between. The CDR3 is 15 amino acids. CDR3 sequence: CASSGRRVGGETQYF. The CDR3 DNA is TGTGCCAGCAGTGGGAGACGGGTGGGGGGAGAGACCCAGTACTTC.

In this sample, this clone turned up a few times. The gene calls are TRBV2 and TRBJ1-5; 10 nucleotides agree with TRBD1. The CDR3 length is 15 residues. CDR1 and CDR2 from the germline V gene are SNHLY and FYNNEI. V lost 6 bases to trimming and J lost 5 bases; unmatched junction nucleotides: 7. The CDR3 bases are TGTGCCAGCAGGGACGGGACAGGGGTGTATCAGCCCCAGCATTTT. Its translation is CASRDGTGVYQPQHF.

The chain couples TRBV7-9 to TRBJ2-7, with D perhaps TRBD1 (5 bases). The CDR3 has 14 residues. Per germline, CDR1 SEHNR and CDR2 FQNEAQ (reference sequence). Between the trimmed V and J ends, which lost 2 bases and 2 bases, there was a span of 10 bases. As DNA, the CDR3 is TGTGCCAGCAGCTTATCCAGGGTACCCTACGAGCAGTACTTC. Translating it yields CASSLSRVPYEQYF.

As for this clone: Germline is not matched at one junction end, which may reflect a read error. The chain recombines TRBV7-9 with TRBJ2-3, with 11 bases lining up with TRBD2. Germline loops: CDR1 SEHNR, CDR2 FQNEAQ (reference sequence). The CDR3 sequence is 19 residues long. The CDR3 DNA reads TGTTCCAGCAGCTTACATCGACTAGCGGGAAAAGGGAGCACAGATACGCAGTATTTT. Translated, it gives CSSSLHRLAGKGSTDTQYF. The variable domain in full, with the rest retrieved from reference TRBV7-9 and TRBJ2-3, is DTGVSQNPRHKITKRGQNVTFRCDPISEHNRLYWYRQTLGQGPEFLTYFQNEAQLEKSRLLSDRFSAERPKGSFSTLEIQRTEQGDSAMYLCSSSLHRLAGKGSTDTQYFGPGTRLTVL.

The chain has TRBV29-1 and TRBJ1-1; TRBD1 agrees at 8 bases. The trim removed 7 bases at V and 4 bases at J, leaving 5 bases unmatched. Germline V gene sequence: CDR1 SQVTM, CDR2 ANQGSEA. The CDR3 is 12 amino acids. The CDR3 region is CSGQTGVTEAFF. The CDR3 DNA reads as TGCAGCGGTCAGACAGGGGTCACTGAAGCTTTCTTT.

The chain joins TRBV2 to TRBJ1-2, with a weak D call TRBD1 (6 bases). V was clipped by 5 bases and J by 7 bases, with 14 bases between them. This CDR3 comprises 13 residues. Germline-derived CDR1 and CDR2 are SNHLY and FYNNEI. The CDR3 nucleotides read TGTGCCAGCAGTAGGGACAATCAGGGTGGCTACACCTTC. It is translated as CASSRDNQGGYTF.

The chain uses TRBV25-1 and TRBJ2-7; D is perhaps TRBD1 (6 bases). The CDR3 has 13 residues. V shed 5 bases and J shed 1 base, with 9 bases lying between them. Germline CDR1 and CDR2: MGHDK and SYGVNS. The CDR3 DNA reads as TGTGCCAGCAGTCCTGGACAGTCCTACGAGCAGTACTTC. Translated, it gives CASSPGQSYEQYF.

CDR3 protein: CASKGAPGEAFF. DNA for the CDR3: TGTGCCAGCAAAGGGGCCCCGGGTGAAGCTTTCTTT. The genes are TRBV27 and TRBJ1-1; tentatively, D is TRBD1 (5 bases). There are 12 residues in the CDR3. V gave up 7 bases and J gave up 7 bases, with 13 bases separating them. From germline, CDR1 is MNHEY and CDR2 SMNVEV (reference sequence).

The chain combines TRBV19 with TRBJ1-4; TRBD1 might be the D (6 bases). The CDR3 covers 14 residues. Trimming shortened V by 3 bases and J by 8 bases, and 13 bases separated the two germline ends. Germline V lookup: CDR1 LNHDA, CDR2 SQIVND (reference sequence). The DNA for the CDR3 is TGTGCCAGTAGTATCACAGGGTTCGGCGAAAAACTGTTTTTT. Its protein product is CASSITGFGEKLFF.

The CDR3 is CASSQRLQNYLVYNEQFF. The CDR3 DNA reads TGCGCCAGCAGCCAACGACTACAGAACTACCTTGTCTACAATGAGCAGTTCTTC. This chain links TRBV4-3 with TRBJ2-1; TRBD2 might be the D (5 bases). Per germline, CDR1 LGHNA and CDR2 YSLEER. Trimming shortened V by 2 bases and J by 3 bases, and 20 bases separated the two germline ends. This CDR3 is 18 amino acids long.

The V and J genes are TRBV7-2 and TRBJ2-1; TRBD2 agrees at 9 bases. V was pared by 5 bases and J by 9 bases, with 11 bases of the junction left unmatched. Germline V lookup: CDR1 SGHTA, CDR2 FQGNSA. CDR3 length: 15 residues. CDR3 amino acids: CASSLTWTSEPEQFF. The CDR3 DNA reads TGTGCCAGCAGCCTAACTTGGACTAGCGAACCTGAGCAGTTCTTC.

J is TRBJ1-2 and V is TRBV19; 9 nucleotides agree with TRBD1. This CDR3 has 15 amino acids. Germline V lookup: CDR1 LNHDA, CDR2 SQIVND (reference sequence). V shed 5 bases and J 7 bases; nucleotides not matched to a gene: 11. CDR3 amino acids: CASSWTDRGLGGYTF. The CDR3 DNA is TGTGCCAGTAGTTGGACGGACAGGGGCCTCGGTGGCTACACCTTC.

V gene TRBV6-1 combines with J gene TRBJ2-3, with a weak D call TRBD1 (6 bases). V dropped 4 bases and J dropped 1 base, with 21 bases sitting between them. Germline CDR1 is MNHNS and CDR2 is SASEGT. CDR3 length equals 18 residues. CDR3 sequence reads: CASSGLPPTGPRTDTQYF. For the CDR3, the DNA is TGTGCCAGCAGTGGCCTTCCGCCGACAGGCCCCCGCACAGATACGCAGTATTTT.